This T cell receptor (beta chain) was observed in a study of T cell changes during pregnancy in multiple sclerosis. Sequencing used immunoSEQ multiplex PCR; TCRdb keeps in-frame clones, though not all of them. This sample has roughly 46,000 clones, with less than 90% found just once. This CDR3 region has 14 residues. Germline CDR1 is SNHLY and CDR2 is FYNNEI. V lost 5 bases and J lost 4; bases outside the gene matches: 7. This clone was observed a handful of times. The V gene is TRBV2, the J gene TRBJ2-5; 7 nucleotides match TRBD1. The clonotype was recovered from a female donor with multiple sclerosis, enrolled in a pregnancy study. The sequencing used CD4+ T cells from peripheral blood mononuclear cells, collected before pregnancy. CDR3 nucleotide sequence: TGTGCCAGCAGTCACAATAGACAGGGAGAGACCCAGTACTTC. This translates into CASSHNRQGETQYF.